This T cell receptor (beta chain) is drawn from a study of blood T cell repertoires in COVID-19. Study as a whole: COVID-19 samples, acute and convalescent, were from the United States, Italy and Spain.

As handled by the study authors: Amplification of reference gene primers was used by the study to estimate nucleated cell counts. Repertoires were generated with immunoSEQ multiplex PCR, while TCRdb's copy carries only in-frame clones and drops some. V and J calls and clone size are as listed in that table; D and trimming were resolved from the DNA. Here the sample spans under 250,000 clones, approximately 85% being singletons. V trimming: 0 bases; J trimming: 3 bases; junction bases outside the gene matches: 1. Germline-derived CDR1 and CDR2 are MNHEY and SVGAGI. CDR3 length: 15 residues. In its sample, this clone was seen a few times.

Material: peripheral blood. The TCR comes from a man aged 45-60 years with COVID-19, enrolled during active disease. The gene calls are TRBV6-5 and TRBJ2-1; 8 bases are a match to TRBD2. The CDR3 spells CASSYSSGIYNEQFF. CDR3 nucleotide sequence: TGTGCCAGCAGTTACTCTAGCGGGATCTACAATGAGCAGTTCTTC.